A selection of T cell receptor beta chains follows, all from one sample in a study of OX40 agonist ivuxolimab in advanced cancers. Data came from immunoSEQ multiplex PCR; TCRdb stores just in-frame clones and leaves some out. The sample carries 55,000 to 80,000 clones, around nine tenths recorded once. The sample was CD4+ or CD8+ T cells sorted from blood, taken in a trial of the OX40 agonist ivuxolimab. The source is an adult with an advanced solid tumor such as melanoma, head and neck, liver or kidney cancer. Both conserved end residues are part of each CDR3. A D gene is named only where the DNA matches it firmly. Rows may omit the clone size; those that give it use once, few, many or a size class.

j_call v_call d_call clone_size cdr3_nt cdr3_aa
TRBJ2-7 TRBV27 NA NA TGTGCCAGCAGTTTAAGTTTCGCGGCCGAGCAGTACTTC CASSLSFAAEQYF
TRBJ2-7 TRBV5-5 TRBD1 NA TGTGCCAGCAGCCCCCGGGACAGGTATTCGTACGAGCAGTACTTC CASSPRDRYSYEQYF
TRBJ2-3 TRBV25-1 TRBD1 NA TGTGCCAGCAGTGGCTACAGGGGGTACACAGATACGCAGTATTTT CASSGYRGYTDTQYF
TRBJ1-3 TRBV28 TRBD1 NA TGTGCCAGCAGTTTCCCCACAGGGGAATCCGCCATATATTTT CASSFPTGESAIYF
TRBJ1-1 TRBV5-4 TRBD1 NA TGTGCCAGCAGCTTGACAGGGGGCGCGGGCACTGAAGCTTTCTTT CASSLTGGAGTEAFF
TRBJ2-2 TRBV2 NA NA TGTGCCACCAAAGCTAGTTGGGCCGGGGAGCTGTTTTTT CATKASWAGELFF
TRBJ2-1 TRBV6-7 NA NA TGTGCCAGCACCCACACCTACAATGAGCAGTTCTTC CASTHTYNEQFF
TRBJ2-4 TRBV4-1 TRBD1 once TGCGCCAGCAGCCAAGACCAGATCCGGGACAGCAAAAACATTCAGTACTTC CASSQDQIRDSKNIQYF
TRBJ2-3 TRBV6-1 NA NA TGTGCCAGCAGTGGAATCACGGGTGACACAGATACGCAGTATTTT CASSGITGDTDTQYF
TRBJ1-1 TRBV7-8 TRBD1 NA TGTGCCAGCATACCATTGACAGGGAGAGGGACTGAAGCTTTCTTT CASIPLTGRGTEAFF
TRBJ1-1 TRBV6-1 NA NA TGTGCCAGCAGTTTCCAGGGGTTTGAAGCTTTCTTT CASSFQGFEAFF
TRBJ1-6 TRBV6-1 NA few TGTGCCAGCAGTGAAACAGGGTTCTATAATTCACCCCTCCACTTT CASSETGFYNSPLHF
TRBJ1-1 TRBV28 NA NA TGTGCCAGCAGTATGAACACTGAAGCTTTCTTT CASSMNTEAFF
TRBJ1-6 TRBV9 NA NA TGTGCCAGCAGCGTAGATGCAGGGCAAAATTCACCCCTCCACTTT CASSVDAGQNSPLHF
TRBJ1-2 TRBV6-1 NA NA TGTGCCAGCAGTGAACGGGGAGGGATCTATGGCTACACCTTC CASSERGGIYGYTF
TRBJ1-6 TRBV5-1 TRBD1 NA TGCGCCAGCGGACGGGACAGCAATTCACCCCTCCACTTT CASGRDSNSPLHF
TRBJ2-5 TRBV5-6 NA NA TGTGCCAGCAGCAGACCTACGGGAGAGACCCAGTACTTC CASSRPTGETQYF
TRBJ2-7 TRBV27 NA NA TGTGCCAGCAACCAGAAATATCCTTTCTCCTACGAGCAGTACTTC CASNQKYPFSYEQYF
TRBJ2-3 TRBV5-1 TRBD1 NA TGCGCCAGCAGCATAACAGGGGGCGGTCGGACAGATACGCAGTATTTT CASSITGGGRTDTQYF
TRBJ2-3 TRBV7-7 TRBD2 NA TGTGCTAGCAGCTTAGGTGGCTCTAGCGGGGGAGGTGGTACAGATACGCAGTATTTT CASSLGGSSGGGGTDTQYF
TRBJ2-7 TRBV10-3 NA NA TGTGCCATCAGTGATCAGGGTACGTCCTACGAGCAGTACTTC CAISDQGTSYEQYF
TRBJ1-1 TRBV7-2 NA NA TGTGCCAGCAGCTCCCTGCCGAACACTGAAGCTTTCTTT CASSSLPNTEAFF
TRBJ1-3 TRBV6-5 TRBD1 NA TGTGCCAGCAGCCCCGACAGGGCCACTGGAAACACCATATATTTT CASSPDRATGNTIYF
TRBJ2-3 TRBV7-2 NA NA TGTGCCAGCAGCTTAAGGTCCCAGGGTGGCGGCAGCACAGATACGCAGTATTTT CASSLRSQGGGSTDTQYF
TRBJ1-2 TRBV7-8 TRBD1 NA TGTGCCAGCAGCTTAGGCGACAGGGGGCAGGGCCGCTACACCTTC CASSLGDRGQGRYTF
TRBJ2-1 TRBV7-2 TRBD1 NA TGTGCCAGCAGCCCACGAACAGGGGAAAGTTACAATGAGCAGTTCTTC CASSPRTGESYNEQFF
TRBJ2-5 TRBV28 NA once TGTGCCAGCAGTTTAAAGGGTGCACAGTACTTC CASSLKGAQYF
TRBJ2-1 TRBV25-1 TRBD2 NA TGTGCCAGCAGGCCCCCCGAGCGGGGGGACTACAATGAGCAGTTCTTC CASRPPERGDYNEQFF
TRBJ2-1 TRBV5-4 TRBD2 NA TGTGCCAGCAGCTTAGGGCGGGAGGGCCCTCTCCGCGGGAAGCAGTTCTTC CASSLGREGPLRGKQFF
TRBJ2-1 TRBV7-9 NA NA TGTGCCAGCACCAGGCAGAACAATGAGCAGTTCTTC CASTRQNNEQFF
TRBJ2-7 TRBV7-2 NA NA TGTGCCAGCAGCTTAGGCCGAAGCTCCTACGAGCAGTACTTC CASSLGRSSYEQYF
TRBJ2-1 TRBV5-1 TRBD2 NA TGCGCCAGCAGCTTGGAGCCAAGCGGGAGATTTGATGAGCAGTTCTTC CASSLEPSGRFDEQFF
TRBJ2-5 TRBV27 NA NA TGTGCCAGCAGCTTCCATGGGCTACAAGAGACCCAGTACTTC CASSFHGLQETQYF
TRBJ2-5 TRBV19 TRBD2 NA TGTGCCAGTAGGTTTAGCGGGACGGAGACCCAGTACTTC CASRFSGTETQYF
TRBJ2-2 TRBV5-1 NA NA TGCGCCAGCAGCTTGGACAGGGAGACCGGGGAGCTGTTTTTT CASSLDRETGELFF
TRBJ1-4 TRBV5-1 TRBD1 NA TGCGCCAGCAGCTTGGCCTGGACAGGGGGCGGCGGTGAAAAACTGTTTTTT CASSLAWTGGGGEKLFF
TRBJ1-5 TRBV6-1 TRBD1 NA TGTGCCAGCACCCAAGGGGACAGCGCATTTCAGCCCCAGCATTTT CASTQGDSAFQPQHF
TRBJ1-6 TRBV19 NA NA TGTGCCAGTAGTATAGAGAATTCACCCCTCCACTTT CASSIENSPLHF
TRBJ2-5 TRBV5-4 NA NA TGTGCCAGCAGCTTGGGAATGGTAGAAGAGACCCAGTACTTC CASSLGMVEETQYF
TRBJ2-7 TRBV4-1 NA NA TGCGCCAGCAGCCAACAGAGCTCCTACGAGCAGTACTTC CASSQQSSYEQYF
TRBJ1-5 TRBV5-6 NA NA TGTGCCAGCGGTAATCGGTTAAGCAATCAGCCCCAGCATTTT CASGNRLSNQPQHF
TRBJ2-7 TRBV20-1 NA NA TGCAGTGCGGGACAATACTACGAGCAGTACTTC CSAGQYYEQYF
TRBJ2-5 TRBV28 TRBD1 NA TGTGCCAGCAGTTCCCTCGGACAGGGCGCTTGGGAGACCCAGTACTTC CASSSLGQGAWETQYF
TRBJ1-6 TRBV5-1 TRBD1 NA TGCGCCAGCAGCTTGGAGGGACAGGTCAAATTGGGGTCACCCCTCCACTTT CASSLEGQVKLGSPLHF
TRBJ2-7 TRBV10-3 NA once TGTGCCATCACCGGACAGAAGGGTTACGAGCAGTACTTC CAITGQKGYEQYF
TRBJ1-1 TRBV6-1 NA NA TGTGCCAGTCGCGGCGCGTGGCCCAACACTGAAGCTTTCTTT CASRGAWPNTEAFF
TRBJ2-1 TRBV5-4 NA NA TGTGCCAGCAGCTTGAGGGACAATGAGCAGTTCTTC CASSLRDNEQFF